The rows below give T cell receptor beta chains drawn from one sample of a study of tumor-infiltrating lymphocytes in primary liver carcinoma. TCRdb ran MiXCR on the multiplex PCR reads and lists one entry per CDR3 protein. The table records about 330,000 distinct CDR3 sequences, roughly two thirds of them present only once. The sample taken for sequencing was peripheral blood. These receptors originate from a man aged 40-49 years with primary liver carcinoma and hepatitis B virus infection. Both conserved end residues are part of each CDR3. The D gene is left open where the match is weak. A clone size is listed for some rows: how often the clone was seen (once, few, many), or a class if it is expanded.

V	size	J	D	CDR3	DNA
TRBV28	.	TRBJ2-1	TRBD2	CASNRGVAGGSSSYNEQFF	TGTGCCAGCAACCGAGGAGTAGCGGGAGGTTCTAGCTCCTACAATGAGCAGTTCTTC
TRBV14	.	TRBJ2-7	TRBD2	CASIPRAGLAGEGYEQYF	TGTGCCAGCATCCCCCGTGCCGGGCTAGCGGGAGAAGGATACGAGCAGTACTTC
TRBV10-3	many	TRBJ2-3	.	CAISDGASSADTQYF	TGTGCCATCAGTGATGGGGCTTCAAGTGCAGATACGCAGTATTTT
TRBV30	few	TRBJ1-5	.	CAWSPKDTLNQPQHF	TGTGCCTGGAGTCCCAAGGACACGCTTAATCAGCCCCAGCATTTT
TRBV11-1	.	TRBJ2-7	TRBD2	CASSLTSGTTYERYF	TGTGCCAGCAGCTTAACTAGCGGGACAACCTACGAGCGGTACTTC
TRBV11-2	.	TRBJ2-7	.	CARRRIGIYKQYF	TGTGCCAGGAGACGTATAGGGATCTACAAGCAGTACTTC
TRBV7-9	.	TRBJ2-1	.	CASSPSNNEQFF	TGTGCCAGCAGCCCGAGTAACAATGAGCAGTTCTTC
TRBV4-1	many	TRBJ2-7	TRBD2	CASSPFSGSSYEQYF	TGCGCCAGCAGCCCCTTTAGCGGGAGCTCCTACGAGCAGTACTTC
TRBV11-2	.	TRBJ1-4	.	CGSSLGFATNEELFF	TGTGGCAGCAGCCTGGGATTTGCAACTAATGAAGAACTGTTTTTT
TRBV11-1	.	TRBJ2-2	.	CASSLPGHRTNTGELFF	TGTGCCAGCAGCCTGCCGGGACATCGAACGAACACCGGGGAGTTGTTTTTT
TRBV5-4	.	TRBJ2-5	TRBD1	CASNLKQGAETQYF	TGTGCCAGCAACTTGAAACAGGGGGCAGAGACCCAGTACTTC
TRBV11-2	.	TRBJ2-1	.	CAGSLERTVYNEQFF	TGTGCCGGCAGCTTAGAACGTACGGTATATAATGAGCAGTTCTTC
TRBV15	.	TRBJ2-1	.	CATGAQPRPVDEQFF	TGTGCCACGGGCGCCCAGCCCCGGCCCGTCGATGAGCAGTTCTTC
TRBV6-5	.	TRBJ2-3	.	CATTRGRPSDTQYF	TGTGCCACCACCCGAGGGAGACCTTCAGATACGCAGTATTTT
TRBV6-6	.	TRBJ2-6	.	CASSPSVSGADVLTF	TGTGCCAGCAGCCCCAGTGTGTCTGGGGCCGACGTCCTGACTTTC
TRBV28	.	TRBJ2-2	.	CASSTKAELFF	TGTGCCAGCAGTACCAAAGCGGAGCTGTTTTTT
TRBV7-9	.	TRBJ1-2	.	CASSLGQDKGYTF	TGTGCCAGCAGCTTAGGACAGGACAAAGGCTACACCTTC
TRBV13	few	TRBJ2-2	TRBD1	CASSPTGGFRTGELFF	TGTGCCAGCAGCCCGACAGGGGGCTTTAGGACCGGGGAGCTGTTTTTT
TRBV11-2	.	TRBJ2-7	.	CVSSLVQRKFDEQYF	TGTGTCAGTAGCTTAGTCCAGCGAAAGTTCGACGAGCAGTACTTC
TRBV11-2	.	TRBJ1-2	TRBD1	CASSHRTGAYGHTF	TGTGCCAGCAGCCATCGGACAGGTGCCTATGGCCACACCTTC
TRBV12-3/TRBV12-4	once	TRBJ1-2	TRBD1	CANSFPGQGAGYTF	TGTGCCAACAGTTTTCCGGGACAGGGGGCTGGCTACACTTTC
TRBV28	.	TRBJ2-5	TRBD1	CASSSRGLLGETQYF	TGTGCCAGCAGTTCAAGGGGGCTTCTCGGTGAGACCCAGTACTTC
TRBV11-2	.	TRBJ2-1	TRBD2	CTSSVPGLAVNEQLF	TGTACCAGCAGCGTCCCGGGACTAGCGGTCAATGAGCAGCTCTTC
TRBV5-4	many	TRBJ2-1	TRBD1	CASSLMLRQGGNEQFF	TGTGCCAGCAGCTTGATGCTCCGACAGGGGGGCAATGAGCAGTTCTTC
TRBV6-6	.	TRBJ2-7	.	CASNYSNRLSRTHEQYF	TGTGCCAGCAATTACTCGAATCGACTTTCCCGTACCCACGAGCAATACTTC
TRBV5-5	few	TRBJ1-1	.	CASSRTGFRDTEAFF	TGTGCCAGCAGTCGAACAGGGTTTAGGGACACTGAAGCTTTCTTT
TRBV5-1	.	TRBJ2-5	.	CASSLARYSLQETQYF	TGCGCCAGCAGCTTAGCCCGGTACAGCCTCCAAGAGACCCAGTACTTC
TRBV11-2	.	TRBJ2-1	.	CASSLVTIPNEQFF	TGTGCCAGCAGCTTAGTTACGATCCCCAATGAGCAGTTCTTC
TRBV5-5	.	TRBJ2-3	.	CASSIPLDTQYF	TGTGCCAGCAGCATACCTTTAGATACGCAGTATTTT
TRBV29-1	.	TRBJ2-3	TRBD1	CSGGPPGQGTTQYF	TGCAGCGGGGGACCACCGGGACAGGGTACTACGCAGTATTTT
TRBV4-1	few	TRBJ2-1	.	CASSQDGSWAGDHNEQFF	TGCGCCAGCAGCCAAGACGGGTCTTGGGCAGGGGATCACAATGAGCAGTTCTTC
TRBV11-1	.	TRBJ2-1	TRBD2	CVSSSSGSAYNEQFF	TGTGTCAGTAGCTCGAGCGGGAGTGCCTACAATGAGCAGTTCTTC
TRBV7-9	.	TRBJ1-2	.	CASSSTETPNYGYTF	TGTGCCAGCAGCTCGACCGAAACCCCAAACTATGGCTACACTTTC
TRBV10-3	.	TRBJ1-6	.	CAISDRGTDSPLHF	TGTGCCATCAGTGACCGGGGGACGGATTCACCCCTCCACTTT
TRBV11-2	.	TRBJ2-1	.	CASLEVASRKEQFF	TGTGCCAGCTTAGAAGTAGCTAGCAGGAAAGAGCAGTTCTTC
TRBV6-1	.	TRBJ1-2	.	CASRNIRAGSNYGYTF	TGCGCCAGCAGGAACATTCGTGCGGGTTCTAACTATGGCTACACCTTC
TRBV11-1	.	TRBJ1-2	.	CSSSLESESANYGYTF	TGTTCCAGCAGCTTAGAATCCGAGAGCGCTAACTATGGCTACACCTTC
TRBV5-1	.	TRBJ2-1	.	CASSLVGLGYYNEQFF	TGCGCCAGCAGCTTGGTTGGGTTGGGTTACTACAATGAGCAGTTCTTC
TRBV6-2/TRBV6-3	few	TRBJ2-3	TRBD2	CDSSARPRGSGSRGEYF	TGTGACAGCAGTGCACGGCCCCGGGGAAGCGGGAGTCGAGGAGAGTATTTT
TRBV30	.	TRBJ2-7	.	CAYLSGTAYEQYF	TGTGCTTACCTCAGCGGAACCGCCTACGAGCAGTACTTC
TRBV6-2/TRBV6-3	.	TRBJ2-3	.	CASRTTGTGTQYF	TGTGCCAGCAGAACGACGGGTACAGGTACGCAGTATTTT
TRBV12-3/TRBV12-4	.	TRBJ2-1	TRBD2	CVSSSGTSGSRYNEQFF	TGTGTCAGCAGTTCCGGGACTAGCGGGAGCCGTTACAATGAGCAGTTCTTC
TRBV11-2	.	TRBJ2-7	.	CASSLDEAVIVYEQYF	TGCGCCAGCAGCTTAGATGAGGCAGTGATAGTCTACGAGCAGTACTTC
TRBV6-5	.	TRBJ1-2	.	CARSGYQTGSYTF	TGTGCCCGCAGTGGGTACCAAACCGGATCCTACACCTTC
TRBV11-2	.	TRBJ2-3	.	CASSYGGFSEKSTF	TGTGCCAGCAGCTATGGTGGGTTTAGCGAAAAATCTACTTTC
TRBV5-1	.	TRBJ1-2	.	CASSPHEGFYGYTF	TGCGCCAGCAGCCCACACGAGGGTTTCTATGGCTACACCTTC
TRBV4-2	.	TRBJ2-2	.	CASSQDLAGQGELFF	TGTGCCAGCAGCCAAGATCTGGCAGGGCAAGGGGAGCTGTTTTTT
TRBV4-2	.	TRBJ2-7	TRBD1	CASSQGTPGTGYEQYF	TGTGCCAGCAGCCAAGGGACCCCCGGGACAGGGTACGAGCAGTACTTC
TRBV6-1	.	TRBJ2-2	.	CASSVIRPENTGELLF	TGTGCCAGCAGTGTTATCCGACCAGAGAACACCGGGGAGCTGTTGTTT
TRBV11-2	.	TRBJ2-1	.	CTSSPPRLAPYNEQFF	TGTACCAGCAGCCCACCCCGACTTGCCCCTTACAATGAGCAGTTCTTC
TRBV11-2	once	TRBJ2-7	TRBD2	CASSSAAGGLREQYF	TGTGCCAGTAGCTCAGCAGCGGGAGGATTGCGGGAGCAGTACTTC
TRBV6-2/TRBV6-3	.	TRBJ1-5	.	CASSPYSNQPQHF	TGTGCCAGCAGTCCTTATAGCAATCAGCCCCAGCATTTT
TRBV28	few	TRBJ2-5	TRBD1	CASRESGGETQYF	TGTGCCAGCAGAGAGTCAGGGGGAGAGACCCAGTACTTC
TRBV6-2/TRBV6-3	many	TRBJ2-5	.	CASSRRGEGETQYF	TGTGCCAGCAGCAGGCGCGGGGAAGGAGAGACCCAGTACTTC
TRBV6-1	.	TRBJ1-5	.	CAGSGTGSNQPQNF	TGTGCCGGCAGTGGGACGGGCAGCAATCAGCCCCAAAATTTT